The 22 T cell receptor beta chains below come from one sample, sequenced in a study of T cells expressing NK-cell markers. TCRdb reprocessed the 5' RACE reads, with one entry per CDR3 protein and no DNA. In total, the table holds 300,000 to 500,000 distinct CDR3 sequences. The source material was blood T cells: a sorted CD56 or NKG2C T cell subset, CD4+ or CD8+ T cells, or bulk PBMC T cells (not recorded which). The source is a woman in her fifties or sixties in good health.

The chain recombines TRBV7-6 with TRBJ2-3. The CDR3 loop spans 14 amino acids. Looked up from germline, CDR1 is SGHVS and CDR2 is FNYEAQ. The CDR3: CASSLAVRRDTQYF.

The chain joins TRBV6-6 to TRBJ1-5; the TRBD1 assignment by TCRdb is unverifiable without DNA. CDR1 is MNHNY and CDR2 is SVGAGI in the germline V gene (reference sequence). The CDR3 extends over 16 amino acids. CDR3 protein: CASSYPPTGVNQPQHF.

The chain links TRBV2 to TRBJ2-2; TCRdb reports TRBD2, a call that lacks DNA to check it against. CDR1 is SNHLY and CDR2 is FYNNEI in the germline V gene. This CDR3 has 17 residues. The CDR3 loop reads CASSETSGRAYTGELFF.

The chain employs TRBV11-2 and TRBJ2-7; TCRdb names TRBD1, which stays unverified in the absence of DNA. The CDR3 is 17 amino acids. From germline, CDR1 is SGHAT and CDR2 FQNNGV. The CDR3 loop reads CASSLEGRGFGRYEQYF. Drawing the rest from reference TRBV11-2 and TRBJ2-7, the complete variable domain is EAGVAQSPRYKIIEKRQSVAFWCNPISGHATLYWYQQILGQGPKLLIQFQNNGVVDDSQLPKDRFSAERLKGVDSTLKIQPAKLEDSAVYLCASSLEGRGFGRYEQYFGPGTRLTVT.

The chain joins TRBV29-1 to TRBJ2-7. The CDR3 runs 11 residues. CDR1 is SQVTM, CDR2 ANQGSEA, per germline. Here the CDR3 reads CSAVQVYEQYF.

The V and J genes are TRBV3-1 and TRBJ2-7; TCRdb's assignment of TRBD1 cannot be checked, as there is no DNA. The CDR3 contains 16 residues. CDR1 and CDR2 (germline): LGHDT, YNNKEL (reference sequence). CDR3 region: CASSQAPGQGTDEQYF.

The rearrangement links TRBV5-1 to TRBJ1-1; TCRdb's D call, TRBD1, is unchecked because there is no DNA. The CDR3 is made up of 14 amino acids. CDR1 is SGHRS and CDR2 is YFSETQ in the germline V gene. The CDR3: CASSPGQVNTEAFF.

V gene TRBV7-9 combines with J gene TRBJ2-1; TCRdb selects TRBD1, and the lack of DNA leaves this call unchecked. The CDR3 consists of 15 residues. Germline V gives CDR1 SEHNR, CDR2 FQNEAQ (reference sequence). CDR3 amino acids: CASSQAPAAYNEQFF. The variable domain in full, with the rest retrieved from reference TRBV7-9 and TRBJ2-1, is DTGVSQNPRHKITKRGQNVTFRCDPISEHNRLYWYRQTLGQGPEFLTYFQNEAQLEKSRLLSDRFSAERPKGSFSTLEIQRTEQGDSAMYLCASSQAPAAYNEQFFGPGTRLTVL.

This chain links TRBV20-1 with TRBJ1-4. This CDR3 is built from 14 residues. Germline V CDR1 and CDR2: DFQATT, SNEGSKA (reference sequence). This CDR3 reads CSARDRAGHEKLFF.

The J gene is TRBJ2-1, the V gene TRBV6-5; the D call of TRBD1 rests on TCRdb alone, since no DNA is present to check it. CDR1 is MNHEY and CDR2 is SVGAGI in the germline V gene. CDR3 length equals 16 residues. CDR3 sequence reads: CASSYSSGGSYNEQFF.

The chain is built from TRBV4-1 and TRBJ1-2; TCRdb lists TRBD1, though no DNA is available to test this call. From germline, CDR1 is MGHRA and CDR2 YSYEKL. The CDR3 spans 14 residues. CDR3: CASSQGGGTYGYTF.

The CDR3 protein is CATMTGGIRRTAFF. V gene TRBV2 combines with J gene TRBJ1-1; the TCRdb call, TRBD1, lacks DNA for checking. The germline V gene has CDR1 SNHLY and CDR2 FYNNEI. This CDR3 has 14 residues.

J is TRBJ2-1 and V is TRBV29-1; the D gene TCRdb calls, TRBD2, cannot be checked with no DNA. The CDR3 runs to 12 residues. CDR1 is SQVTM and CDR2 is ANQGSEA in the germline V gene. CDR3 sequence: CSPGWRGREQFF.

The genes are TRBV12-3 or TRBV12-4 and TRBJ2-3; TCRdb proposes TRBD2, but this gene call is untestable without DNA. This CDR3 has 15 amino acids. CDR3 residues: CASSLGAGGPSTQYF.

The gene calls are TRBV4-1 and TRBJ1-1; TCRdb's D call, TRBD1, is unchecked because there is no DNA. This CDR3 has 16 amino acids. Germline CDR1 reads MGHRA; CDR2 reads YSYEKL. This CDR3 is CASSQLPGQLNTEAFF.

The rearrangement uses TRBV20-1 and TRBJ2-7; the TCRdb call, TRBD1, lacks DNA for checking. This CDR3 region has 19 residues. Germline V CDR1 and CDR2: DFQATT, SNEGSKA (reference sequence). CDR3 region: CSAYRTGTRVLGSGGEQYF.

The rearrangement links TRBV10-3 to TRBJ1-6; the TCRdb call, TRBD1, lacks DNA for checking. Germline-derived CDR1 and CDR2 are ENHRY and SYGVKD. This CDR3 is 15 amino acids long. The chain's CDR3 is CAIKRGTGGDSPLHF.

The CDR3 spells CASSLDRTETETQYF. V usage is TRBV5-1 and J usage is TRBJ2-5; TCRdb selects TRBD1, and the lack of DNA leaves this call unchecked. CDR1 and CDR2 from the germline V gene are SGHRS and YFSETQ. The CDR3 is 15 amino acids. Full variable domain (remainder filled in from reference TRBV5-1 and TRBJ2-5): KAGVTQTPRYLIKTRGQQVTLSCSPISGHRSVSWYQQTPGQGLQFLFEYFSETQRNKGNFPGRFSGRQFSNSRSEMNVSTLELGDSALYLCASSLDRTETETQYFGPGTRLLVL.

The V gene is TRBV7-9, the J gene TRBJ1-2. CDR3 size: 13 residues. In germline, CDR1 is SEHNR, CDR2 FQNEAQ (reference sequence). Here the CDR3 reads CASSLERRDGYTF.

The gene calls are TRBV6-5 and TRBJ1-5; as DNA is missing, the TRBD1 call by TCRdb cannot be tested. This CDR3 has 15 residues. Germline CDR1 MNHEY, CDR2 SVGAGI. The CDR3 is CASSSVGQSDQPQHF.

The gene calls are TRBV29-1 and TRBJ2-7; TCRdb indicates TRBD2, and absent DNA this call remains unverified. The CDR3 is 13 residues long. Germline-derived CDR1 and CDR2 are SQVTM and ANQGSEA. CDR3 sequence reads: CSTDGTSPYEQYF.

The rearrangement joins TRBV12-3 or TRBV12-4 to TRBJ2-1; TCRdb designates TRBD2, a call that cannot be tested without DNA. The CDR3 spans 17 residues. Here the CDR3 reads CASSFLAGESSYNEQFF.